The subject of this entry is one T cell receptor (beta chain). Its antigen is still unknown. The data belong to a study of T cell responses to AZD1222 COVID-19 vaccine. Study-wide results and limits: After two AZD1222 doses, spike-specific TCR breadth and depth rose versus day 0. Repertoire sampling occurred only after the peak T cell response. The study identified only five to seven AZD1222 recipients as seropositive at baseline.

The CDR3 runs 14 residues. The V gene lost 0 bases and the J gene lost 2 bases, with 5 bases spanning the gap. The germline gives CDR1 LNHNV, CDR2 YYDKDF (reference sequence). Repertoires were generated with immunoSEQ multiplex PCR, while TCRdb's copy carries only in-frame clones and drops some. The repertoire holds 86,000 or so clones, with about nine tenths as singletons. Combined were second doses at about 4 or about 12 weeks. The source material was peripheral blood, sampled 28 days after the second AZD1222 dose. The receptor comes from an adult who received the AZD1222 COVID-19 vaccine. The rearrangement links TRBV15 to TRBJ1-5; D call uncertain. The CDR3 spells CATSRDTGNQPQHF. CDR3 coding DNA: TGTGCCACCAGCAGAGATACAGGCAATCAGCCCCAGCATTTT.